Shown below are 8 T cell receptor beta chains from a single sample sequenced in a study of vaccination effects on CD4 cells after COVID-19. Before sequencing, viral peptide pools were used by the ViraFEST assay to expand antigen-specific CD4+ T cells. Upon completion of about 10 days in culture, CD4+ T cells were isolated. Generated by immunoSEQ multiplex PCR, the TCRdb table keeps only in-frame clones and is missing some. The data contain approximately 82,000 clones, 74% of them singletons. Their cognate antigens are unknown. The sequences come from CD4+ T cells from PBMCs cultured with HCoV-229E spike peptides, collected before COVID-19 vaccination. All receptors derive from a human donor who received a COVID-19 vaccine.

This chain uses TRBV6-2 or TRBV6-3 with TRBJ2-3; D is tentatively TRBD1 or TRBD2 (5 bases each). The CDR3 runs to 18 residues. Deletions cut 2 bases from V and 0 bases from J, with 18 bases between. Germline loops: CDR1 MNHEY, CDR2 SVGEGT. The CDR3 coding sequence is TGTGCCAGCAGTTACATCCCCGAGGGCAGGGCCAGCACAGATACGCAGTATTTT. It yields the protein CASSYIPEGRASTDTQYF.

This chain connects TRBV2 to TRBJ1-5; D unresolved. Trimming shortened V by 4 bases and J by 7 bases, and 17 bases separated the two germline ends. Per germline, CDR1 SNHLY and CDR2 FYNNEI. The CDR3 length is 15 residues. The CDR3, as DNA: TGTGCCAGCAGTGTATCCGGGCCGCAAGGGCAGCCCCAGCATTTT. This codes for CASSVSGPQGQPQHF.

The chain joins TRBV12-3 or TRBV12-4 to TRBJ1-6; D not certain. V dropped 3 bases and J dropped 5 bases, with 5 bases sitting between them. This CDR3 has 13 residues. CDR3 DNA: TGTGCCAGCAGTTTGGGCGATAATTCACCCCTCCACTTT. Translated: CASSLGDNSPLHF.

The V and J genes are TRBV2 and TRBJ2-7, with 12 bases lining up with TRBD2. This CDR3 contains 14 residues. Germline values: CDR1 SNHLY, CDR2 FYNNEI. V lost 6 bases and J lost 3; bases outside the gene matches: 3. Here the CDR3 DNA reads TGTGCCAGCAGACTAGCGGGGGGAAACTACGAGCAGTACGTC. It encodes CASRLAGGNYEQYV.

This chain links TRBV7-8 with TRBJ2-6, with unresolved D. Trimming stripped 3 bases from V and 3 bases from J, with 3 bases between. CDR1 is SGHVS, CDR2 FQNEAQ, per germline. The CDR3 is 13 residues long. CDR3 DNA sequence: TGTGCCAGCAGCTTCAGTGGGGCCAACGTCCTGACTTTC. As protein: CASSFSGANVLTF. The full variable domain, completed using reference TRBV7-8 and TRBJ2-6, is GAGVSQSPRYKVAKRGQDVALRCDPISGHVSLFWYQQALGQGPEFLTYFQNEAQLDKSGLPSDRFFAERPEGSVSTLKIQRTQQEDSAVYLCASSFSGANVLTFGAGSRLTVL.

The chain carries TRBV4-3 and TRBJ2-2; D might be TRBD2 (5 bases). Looked up from germline, CDR1 is LGHNA and CDR2 is YSLEER. V gave up 0 bases and J gave up 5 bases, with 16 bases separating them. CDR3 length: 17 residues. CDR3 amino acids: CASSQDGGLEGTGELFF. The CDR3 DNA reads as TGCGCCAGCAGCCAAGACGGCGGACTTGAAGGGACCGGGGAGCTGTTTTTT.

In this sample, this clone turned up once. V is TRBV9 and J is TRBJ2-2; D not certain. This CDR3 has 14 residues. Germline CDR1 is SGDLS and CDR2 is YYNGEE. V was trimmed by 2 bases and J by 0 bases, leaving 5 bases between them. In nucleotides, the CDR3 is TGTGCCAGCAGCGTCCGGACGAACACCGGGGAGCTGTTTTTT. Translation: CASSVRTNTGELFF.

This clone was seen only once. The chain combines TRBV5-6 with TRBJ2-3, with unresolved D. This CDR3 comprises 13 residues. CDR1 is SGHDT, CDR2 YYEEEE, per germline. With 0 bases removed from V and 4 bases from J, the gap between germline ends came to 6 bases. In nucleotides, the CDR3 is TGTGCCAGCAGCTTGGTTGGGGCAGATACGCAGTATTTT. This encodes CASSLVGADTQYF.